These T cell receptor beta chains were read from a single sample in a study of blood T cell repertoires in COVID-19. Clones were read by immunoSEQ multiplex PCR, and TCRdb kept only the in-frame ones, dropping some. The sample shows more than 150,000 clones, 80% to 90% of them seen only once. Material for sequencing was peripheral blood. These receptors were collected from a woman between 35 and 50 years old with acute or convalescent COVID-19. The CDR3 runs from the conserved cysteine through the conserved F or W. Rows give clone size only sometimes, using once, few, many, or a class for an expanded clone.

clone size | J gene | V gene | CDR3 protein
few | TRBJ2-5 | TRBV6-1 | CASSDYTGGRKTQYF
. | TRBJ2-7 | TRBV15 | CATSRDQSYEQYF
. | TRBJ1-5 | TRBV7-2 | CASSLGRAEPQHF
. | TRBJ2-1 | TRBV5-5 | CASSSRGPTTGGSYNEQFF
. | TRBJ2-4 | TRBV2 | CASSVGQVIAKNIQYF
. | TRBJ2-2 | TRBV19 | CASSILQGPTGELFF
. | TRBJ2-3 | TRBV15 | CATSRIWTGGKDTDTQYF
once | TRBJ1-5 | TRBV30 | CAWSTGNSNQPQHF
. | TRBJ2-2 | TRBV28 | CASSSRLAGGTGELFF
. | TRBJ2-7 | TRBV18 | CASSPFTGNPYEQYF
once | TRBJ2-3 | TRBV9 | CASSQRGLAPDTQYF
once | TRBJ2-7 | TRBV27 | CASSLIGDRAYEQYF
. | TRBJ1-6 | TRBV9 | CASSVGSGSYNSPLHF
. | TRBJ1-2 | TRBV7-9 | CASSLDRDGYTF
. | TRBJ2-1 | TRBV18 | CASSLLAGGGESSYNEQFF
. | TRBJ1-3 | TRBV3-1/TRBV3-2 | CASSPGNTIYF
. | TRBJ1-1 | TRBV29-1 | CSATEGGPNTEAFF
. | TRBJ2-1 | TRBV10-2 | CASLGQFPSSYNEQFF
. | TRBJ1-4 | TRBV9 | CASSVTTGFNEKLFF
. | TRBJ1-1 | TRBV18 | CASSPQQGTNTEAFF
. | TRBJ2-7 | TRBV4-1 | CASSQGAGAYEQYF
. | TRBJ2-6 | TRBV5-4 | CASSTATSGANVLTF
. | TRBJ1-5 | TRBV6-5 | CASSRDQARPQHF
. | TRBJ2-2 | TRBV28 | CASSLSLAGVSTGELFF